Reported below is one T cell receptor (beta chain). The antigen is not known. This record belongs to a study of blood T cells in healthy people across ages. The study's findings and limits: Whereas aged donors had fewer naive CD4+ cells, long-lived donors had more of them and higher diversity.

A J-beta primer mix and a sample-barcoded 5' primer were used in a second PCR of roughly 6 to 12 cycles. Via MiXCR, TCRdb re-called the 5' RACE reads, giving one row per CDR3 protein. The table records over a million distinct CDR3 sequences, almost 60% of them present only once. This TCR was sampled from a man between 18 and 29 years old in good health. Sequences were obtained from blood.

The DNA of the CDR3 is TGTGCCAGCAGTGGGGGACAGGGGGCAAACACCGGGGAGCTGTTTTTT. Protein product: CASSGGQGANTGELFF. V and J are TRBV6-1 and TRBJ2-2; 12 bases agree with TRBD1. Germline CDR1 MNHNS, CDR2 SASEGT. CDR3 size: 16 residues. The V segment lost 4 bases and the J segment 2 bases; nucleotides outside the gene matches: 2.